A selection of T cell receptor beta chains follows, all from one sample in a study of blood T cell repertoires in COVID-19. Repertoires were generated with immunoSEQ multiplex PCR, while TCRdb's copy carries only in-frame clones and drops some. The sample has 90,000 to 100,000 clones, 82% seen once. Sequenced sample: peripheral blood. The receptors were sampled from a man older than 75 with acute or convalescent COVID-19. CDR3s include the opening cysteine and the closing phenylalanine or tryptophan. The D gene is left open where the match is weak. Expanded clones are given a class, and other clones once, few, many or no size at all.

V gene: TRBV7-2
D gene: .
J gene: TRBJ1-1
clone size: .
CDR3 protein: CASSGYYTEAFF
CDR3 DNA: TGTGCCAGCAGCGGTTACTACACTGAAGCTTTCTTT

V gene: TRBV6-5
D gene: .
J gene: TRBJ2-1
clone size: .
CDR3 protein: CATRLDRGGEQFF
CDR3 DNA: TGTGCCACCAGACTAGATCGAGGTGGTGAGCAGTTCTTC

V gene: TRBV28
D gene: .
J gene: TRBJ2-6
clone size: .
CDR3 protein: CASRPTRSGANVLTF
CDR3 DNA: TGTGCCAGCAGGCCTACGCGGTCTGGGGCCAACGTCCTGACTTTC

V gene: TRBV5-1
D gene: .
J gene: TRBJ2-3
clone size: .
CDR3 protein: CASSPQPGDTDTQYF
CDR3 DNA: TGCGCCAGCAGCCCCCAGCCGGGGGACACAGATACGCAGTATTTT

V gene: TRBV10-3
D gene: TRBD2
J gene: TRBJ2-1
clone size: .
CDR3 protein: CAIRLAGLNNNEQFF
CDR3 DNA: TGTGCCATCAGGCTAGCGGGACTCAATAACAATGAGCAGTTCTTC

V gene: TRBV30
D gene: TRBD1
J gene: TRBJ1-2
clone size: .
CDR3 protein: CAWTGGVITHTF
CDR3 DNA: TGTGCCTGGACAGGGGGCGTAATCACCCACACCTTC

V gene: TRBV27
D gene: TRBD1
J gene: TRBJ1-3
clone size: .
CDR3 protein: CASRSGQGLLGNTIYF
CDR3 DNA: TGTGCCAGCAGGTCGGGACAGGGACTTCTTGGAAACACCATATATTTT

V gene: TRBV5-1
D gene: TRBD1
J gene: TRBJ1-1
clone size: .
CDR3 protein: CASSFDRGLTEAFF
CDR3 DNA: TGCGCCAGCAGCTTTGACAGGGGGCTCACTGAAGCTTTCTTT

V gene: TRBV12-3/TRBV12-4
D gene: .
J gene: TRBJ1-4
clone size: .
CDR3 protein: CASSWGVNEKLFF
CDR3 DNA: TGTGCCAGCAGTTGGGGAGTTAATGAAAAACTGTTTTTT

V gene: TRBV18
D gene: .
J gene: TRBJ1-1
clone size: .
CDR3 protein: CASSVDGRNTEAFF
CDR3 DNA: TGTGCCAGCTCCGTTGACGGGAGGAACACTGAAGCTTTCTTT

V gene: TRBV18
D gene: TRBD1
J gene: TRBJ1-1
clone size: .
CDR3 protein: CASSPPGTGSKNTEAFF
CDR3 DNA: TGTGCCAGCTCACCACCCGGGACAGGGTCAAAGAACACTGAAGCTTTCTTT

V gene: TRBV7-8
D gene: TRBD2
J gene: TRBJ2-1
clone size: .
CDR3 protein: CASSLTGTTNEQFF
CDR3 DNA: TGTGCCAGCAGCTTAACGGGGACTACCAATGAGCAGTTCTTC

V gene: TRBV19
D gene: .
J gene: TRBJ1-4
clone size: .
CDR3 protein: CASSIVTQGPANEKLFF
CDR3 DNA: TGTGCCAGTAGTATAGTCACGCAGGGGCCGGCTAATGAAAAACTGTTTTTT

V gene: TRBV7-8
D gene: .
J gene: TRBJ2-7
clone size: .
CDR3 protein: CASSSLYEQYF
CDR3 DNA: TGTGCCAGCAGCTCACTATACGAGCAGTACTTC

V gene: TRBV7-9
D gene: .
J gene: TRBJ1-5
clone size: many
CDR3 protein: CASSLVGIGQPQHF
CDR3 DNA: TGTGCCAGCAGCTTGGTCGGGATAGGACAGCCCCAGCATTTT

V gene: TRBV6-2/TRBV6-3
D gene: TRBD2
J gene: TRBJ2-5
clone size: .
CDR3 protein: CASSYRAGGLVETQYF
CDR3 DNA: TGTGCCAGCAGTTACCGGGCGGGGGGGCTTGTCGAGACCCAGTACTTC